The next 7 T cell receptor beta chains were all read from a single sample in a study of PD-1 blockade in classical Hodgkin lymphoma. Brentuximab vedotin exposure varied among the patients, all of whom had relapsed after autologous stem cell transplantation. Using immunoSEQ multiplex PCR, the repertoire was profiled, and TCRdb retains in-frame clones only, with some absent. The sample yields 20,000 to 30,000 clones, approximately 84% seen once. Sequencing was performed on peripheral blood mononuclear cells (PBMCs), taken at baseline. These receptor sequences come from a human donor with classical Hodgkin lymphoma.

The J gene is TRBJ2-5, the V gene TRBV2; D gene uncertain. Deletions cut 3 bases from V and 4 bases from J, with 6 bases between. CDR1 and CDR2 (germline): SNHLY, FYNNEI. The length of the CDR3 is 12 residues. CDR3 region: CASSELAETQYF. DNA for the CDR3: TGTGCCAGCAGTGAGTTAGCAGAGACCCAGTACTTC.

The rearrangement uses TRBV5-1 and TRBJ1-2; 8 bases line up with TRBD1. This CDR3 contains 12 residues. Germline CDR1 and CDR2: SGHRS and YFSETQ. V lost 4 bases, J lost 8 bases, and 4 bases stayed unmatched. CDR3 loop: CASSQGAEGYTF. As DNA, the CDR3 is TGCGCCAGCAGCCAGGGGGCGGAAGGCTACACCTTC.

The V gene is TRBV7-8, the J gene TRBJ1-3; D is possibly TRBD1 (6 bases). CDR1 is SGHVS and CDR2 is FQNEAQ in the germline V gene. V was shortened by 2 bases and J by 4 bases, with 9 bases between the two germline ends. The CDR3 has 14 residues. CDR3 nucleotide sequence: TGTGCCAGCAGCTTATTCAGGGGCGGAAACACCATATATTTT. As protein: CASSLFRGGNTIYF.

The chain joins TRBV6-6 to TRBJ1-1; unclear D gene. In germline, CDR1 is MNHNY, CDR2 SVGAGI (reference sequence). V was trimmed by 4 bases and J by 1 base, leaving 4 bases between them. The CDR3 sequence is 12 residues long. The CDR3: CASSSENTEAFF. In DNA form, the CDR3 reads TGTGCCAGCAGTTCAGAGAACACTGAAGCTTTCTTT.

The chain joins TRBV2 to TRBJ2-7; D perhaps matches TRBD1 (6 bases). V lost 7 bases and J 6 bases, leaving 19 bases between the germline ends. The CDR3 has 14 residues. Germline CDR1 is SNHLY and CDR2 is FYNNEI. CDR3 sequence reads: CASNKAGVGFEQYF. CDR3 bases: TGTGCCAGCAATAAGGCAGGGGTGGGTTTCGAGCAGTACTTC.

The gene calls are TRBV7-3 and TRBJ2-2, with D perhaps being TRBD1 or TRBD2 (6 bases each). Germline-derived CDR1 and CDR2 are SGHTA and FQGTGA. V lost 5 bases to trimming and J lost 3 bases, with 13 bases between them. This CDR3 spans 15 amino acids. The CDR3 protein is CASSIGGLDTGELFF. In DNA, the CDR3 is TGTGCCAGCAGCATAGGGGGGTTAGACACCGGGGAGCTGTTTTTT.

The rearrangement joins TRBV19 to TRBJ2-5; 9 nucleotides agree with TRBD2. The CDR3 totals 16 residues. The germline V gene has CDR1 LNHDA and CDR2 SQIVND (reference sequence). V trimming: 1 base; J trimming: 5 bases; junction bases outside the gene matches: 8. CDR3 nucleotides: TGTGCCAGTAGTATAGCCCCCCTAGCGGGGCTGGAGACCCAGTACTTC. It yields the protein CASSIAPLAGLETQYF.